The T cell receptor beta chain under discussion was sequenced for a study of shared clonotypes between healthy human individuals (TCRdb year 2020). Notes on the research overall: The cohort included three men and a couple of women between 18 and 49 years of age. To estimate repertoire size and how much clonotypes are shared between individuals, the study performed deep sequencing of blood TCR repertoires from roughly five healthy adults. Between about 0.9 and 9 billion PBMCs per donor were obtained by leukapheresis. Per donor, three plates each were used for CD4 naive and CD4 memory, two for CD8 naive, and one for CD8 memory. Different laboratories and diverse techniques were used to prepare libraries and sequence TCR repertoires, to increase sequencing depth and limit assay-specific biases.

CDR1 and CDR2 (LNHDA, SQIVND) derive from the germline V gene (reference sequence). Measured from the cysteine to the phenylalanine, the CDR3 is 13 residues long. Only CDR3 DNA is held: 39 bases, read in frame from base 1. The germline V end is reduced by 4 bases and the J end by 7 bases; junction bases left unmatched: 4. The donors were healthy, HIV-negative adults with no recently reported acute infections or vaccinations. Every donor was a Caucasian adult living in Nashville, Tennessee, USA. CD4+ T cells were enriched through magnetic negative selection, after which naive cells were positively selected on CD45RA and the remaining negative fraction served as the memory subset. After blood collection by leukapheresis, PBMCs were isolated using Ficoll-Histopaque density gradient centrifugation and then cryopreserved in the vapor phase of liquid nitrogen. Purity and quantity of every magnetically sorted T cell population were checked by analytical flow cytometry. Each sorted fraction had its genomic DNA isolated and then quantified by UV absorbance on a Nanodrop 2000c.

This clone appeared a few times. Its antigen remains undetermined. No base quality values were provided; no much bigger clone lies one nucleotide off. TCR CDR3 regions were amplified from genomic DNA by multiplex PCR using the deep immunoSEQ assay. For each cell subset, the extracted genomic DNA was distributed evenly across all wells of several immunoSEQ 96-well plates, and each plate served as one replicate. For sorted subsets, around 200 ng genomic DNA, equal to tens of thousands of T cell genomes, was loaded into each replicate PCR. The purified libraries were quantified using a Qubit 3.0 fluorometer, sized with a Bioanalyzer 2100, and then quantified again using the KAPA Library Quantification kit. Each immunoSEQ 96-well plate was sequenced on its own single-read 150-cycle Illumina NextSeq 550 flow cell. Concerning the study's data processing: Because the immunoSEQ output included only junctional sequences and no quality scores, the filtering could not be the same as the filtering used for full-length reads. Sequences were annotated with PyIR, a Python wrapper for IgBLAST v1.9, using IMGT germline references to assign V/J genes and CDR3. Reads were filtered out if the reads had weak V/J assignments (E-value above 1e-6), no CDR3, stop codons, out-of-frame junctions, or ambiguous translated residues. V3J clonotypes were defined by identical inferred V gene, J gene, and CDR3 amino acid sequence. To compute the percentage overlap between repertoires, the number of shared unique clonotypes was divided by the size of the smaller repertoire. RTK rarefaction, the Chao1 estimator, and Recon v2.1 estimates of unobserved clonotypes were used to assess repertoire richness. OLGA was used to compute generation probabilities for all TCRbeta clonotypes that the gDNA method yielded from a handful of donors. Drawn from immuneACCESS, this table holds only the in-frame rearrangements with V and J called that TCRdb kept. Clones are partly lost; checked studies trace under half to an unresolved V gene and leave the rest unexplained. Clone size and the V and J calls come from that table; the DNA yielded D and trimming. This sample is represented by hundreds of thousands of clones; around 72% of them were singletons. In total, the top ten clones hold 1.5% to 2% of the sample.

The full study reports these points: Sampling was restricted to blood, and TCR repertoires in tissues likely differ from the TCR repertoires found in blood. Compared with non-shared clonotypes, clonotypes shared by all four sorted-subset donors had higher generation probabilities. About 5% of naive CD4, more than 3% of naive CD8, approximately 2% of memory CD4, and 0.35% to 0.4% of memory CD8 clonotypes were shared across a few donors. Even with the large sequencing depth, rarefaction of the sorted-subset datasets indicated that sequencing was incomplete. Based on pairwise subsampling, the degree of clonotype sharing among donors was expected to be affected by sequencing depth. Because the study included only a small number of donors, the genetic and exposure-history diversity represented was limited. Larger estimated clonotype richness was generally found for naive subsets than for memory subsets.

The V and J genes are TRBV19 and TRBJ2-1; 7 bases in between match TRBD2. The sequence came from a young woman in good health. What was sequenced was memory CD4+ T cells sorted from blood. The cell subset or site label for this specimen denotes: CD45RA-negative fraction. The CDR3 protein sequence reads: CASSTGTTNEQFF. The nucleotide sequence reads TGTGCCAGTAGTACCGGGACTACGAATGAGCAGTTCTTC.